The clone carrying this TCR beta chain has just a few counts. These data originate in a study of control samples from healthy donors and cancer patients. The CDR3 is 14 amino acids. The V and J ends lost 5 bases and 0 bases respectively, with 11 bases between them. The germline gives CDR1 LNHDA, CDR2 SQIVND (reference sequence). Assay used: immunoSEQ multiplex PCR; TCRdb lists only in-frame clones, some missing. Altogether some 41,000 clones are present, approximately 87% being singletons, with the ten largest covering roughly a tenth. The V gene is TRBV19, the J gene TRBJ2-7; possibly TRBD2 for D (5 bases). Sequences were obtained from PBMCs. This TCR derives from a woman aged 55-69 years with lung cancer. The CDR3 nucleotides read TGTGCCAGTAGTCTTAGCGCCTACTCCTACGAGCAGTACTTC. It encodes CASSLSAYSYEQYF.